This T cell receptor beta chain originates from a study of blood T cell repertoires in COVID-19. Overall study: Researchers got acute and convalescent COVID-19 samples from the United States, Italy and Spain. In each case, the material was cDNA or gDNA derived from T cells, B-cell-depleted T cells, or PBMCs.

This clone showed up just a few times. Germline V CDR1 and CDR2: KGHSH, LQKENI. The V end lost 5 bases, the J end lost 4 bases, and 13 bases lay between the germline ends. CDR3 length: 14 residues. The authors' processing: Quantification of nucleated cells was approximated via reference gene primer amplification. The protocol was immunoSEQ multiplex PCR, while the TCRdb copy is restricted to in-frame clones and leaves out a portion. That table furnishes V, J and clone size, whereas the DNA furnished D and trimming. The sample contains roughly 180,000 clones, approximately 90% of which appear only once.

Source material: peripheral blood. This sequence originates from a woman between 25 and 40 years old with acute or convalescent COVID-19. The chain has TRBV18 and TRBJ2-3; possibly TRBD2 for D (5 bases). CDR3 protein: CASSEAGQADTQYF. For the CDR3, the DNA is TGTGCCAGCTCAGAGGCGGGTCAGGCAGATACGCAGTATTTT.